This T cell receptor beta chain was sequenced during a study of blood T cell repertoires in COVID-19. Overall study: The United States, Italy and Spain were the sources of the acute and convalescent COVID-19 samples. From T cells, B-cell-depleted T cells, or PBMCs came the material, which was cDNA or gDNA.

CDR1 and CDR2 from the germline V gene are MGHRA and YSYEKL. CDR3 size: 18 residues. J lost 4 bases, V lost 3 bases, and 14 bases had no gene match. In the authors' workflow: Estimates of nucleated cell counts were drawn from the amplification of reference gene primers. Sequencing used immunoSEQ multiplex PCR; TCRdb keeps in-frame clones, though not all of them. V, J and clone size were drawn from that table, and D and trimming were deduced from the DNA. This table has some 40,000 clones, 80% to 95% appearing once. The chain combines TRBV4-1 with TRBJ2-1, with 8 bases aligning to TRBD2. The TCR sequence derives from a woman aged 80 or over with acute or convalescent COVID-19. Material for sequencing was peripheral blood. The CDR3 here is CASSQGFSGGASYNEQFF. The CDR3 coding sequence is TGCGCCAGCAGCCAGGGTTTTTCCGGGGGGGCCTCGTACAATGAGCAGTTCTTC.